A selection of T cell receptor beta chains follows, all from one sample in a study of blood T cells in healthy people across ages. One entry per CDR3 protein, called by TCRdb with MiXCR from the 5' RACE reads. The table records 1.8 million or so distinct CDR3 sequences, approximately 39% of them present only once. The source material was blood. These receptors were collected from a human donor in good health. Both conserved end residues are part of each CDR3.

TRBV4-3	TRBJ1-4	CASSQGTEVSRGYEKLFF
TRBV28	TRBJ2-5	CASMIEGRSEQYF
TRBV5-5	TRBJ2-1	CASSLRGQMNNEQFF
TRBV4-2	TRBJ2-2	CASSQDPSFTGELFF
TRBV6-6	TRBJ2-6	CASSYSKGGAGANVLTF
TRBV9	TRBJ2-7	CASSKYRDRYNEQYF
TRBV4-1	TRBJ2-1	CASSQDRASGLYRKQFF
TRBV12-3/TRBV12-4	TRBJ1-2	CASGEQVRYGYTF
TRBV4-2	TRBJ2-2	CASSQDRGGQGGRTGELFF
TRBV27	TRBJ2-7	CASNSRAGSYEQYF
TRBV3-1	TRBJ1-1	CASSQVARHTEAFF
TRBV20-1	TRBJ2-4	CSARRPTVKNIQYF
TRBV5-1	TRBJ1-1	CASSLGGTLVGEAFF
TRBV10-3	TRBJ2-7	CAISGGGAYEQYF
TRBV28	TRBJ1-4	CASSDHQGRREKLFF
TRBV7-2	TRBJ2-2	CASTVTGFFSGELFF
TRBV6-6	TRBJ2-3	CASISDPQRTDTQYF
TRBV13	TRBJ1-1	CASRYLDRGTEAFF
TRBV5-1	TRBJ2-1	CASSLEGYYNGQFF
TRBV7-2	TRBJ1-1	CASSAGIWNTEAFF
TRBV3-1	TRBJ2-3	CASSHTGLGGTQYF
TRBV7-2	TRBJ2-7	CASTPGAQLYEQYF
TRBV12-5	TRBJ2-7	CASGPPVQGFTYEQYF
TRBV28	TRBJ1-5	CASSFLQLQPQHF
TRBV27	TRBJ2-5	CASSWTGGAETQYF
TRBV29-1	TRBJ2-7	CSVGGTVLHEQYF
TRBV7-6	TRBJ2-7	CASSRQETYEQYF
TRBV7-3	TRBJ2-5	CASSRTDRETQYF
TRBV15	TRBJ2-7	CATSRALSQGEQYF